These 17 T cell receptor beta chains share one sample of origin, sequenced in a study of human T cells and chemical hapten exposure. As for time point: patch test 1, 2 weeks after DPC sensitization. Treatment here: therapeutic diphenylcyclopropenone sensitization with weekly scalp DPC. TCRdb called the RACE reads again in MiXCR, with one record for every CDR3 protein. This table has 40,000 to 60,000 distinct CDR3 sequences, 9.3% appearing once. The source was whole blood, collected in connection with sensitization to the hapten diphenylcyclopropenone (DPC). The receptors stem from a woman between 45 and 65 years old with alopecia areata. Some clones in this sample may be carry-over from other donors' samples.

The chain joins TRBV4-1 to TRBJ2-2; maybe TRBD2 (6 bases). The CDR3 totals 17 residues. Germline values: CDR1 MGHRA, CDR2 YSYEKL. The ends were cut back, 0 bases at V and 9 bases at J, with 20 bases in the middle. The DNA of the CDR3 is TGCGCCAGCAGCCAAGATTGGGGAACTAGCTCTTTCCGGGAGCTGTTTTTT. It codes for CASSQDWGTSSFRELFF.

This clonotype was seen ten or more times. This CDR3 reads CASSEASGRYSSYNEQFF. In DNA, the CDR3 is TGTGCCAGCAGTGAAGCTAGCGGGAGGTACAGCTCCTACAATGAGCAGTTCTTC. V is TRBV2 and J is TRBJ2-1; TRBD2 matches at 10 bases. The V gene end was trimmed by 0 bases and the J gene end by 0 bases; junction bases not matched to a gene: 5. This CDR3 has 18 residues. Germline loops: CDR1 SNHLY, CDR2 FYNNEI.

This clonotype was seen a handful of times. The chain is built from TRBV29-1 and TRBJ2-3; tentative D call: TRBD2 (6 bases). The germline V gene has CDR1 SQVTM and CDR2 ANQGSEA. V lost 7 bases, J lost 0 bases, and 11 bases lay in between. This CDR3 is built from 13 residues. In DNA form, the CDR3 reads TGCAGCGAGGCGGGGTCTAGCACAGATACGCAGTATTTT. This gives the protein CSEAGSSTDTQYF.

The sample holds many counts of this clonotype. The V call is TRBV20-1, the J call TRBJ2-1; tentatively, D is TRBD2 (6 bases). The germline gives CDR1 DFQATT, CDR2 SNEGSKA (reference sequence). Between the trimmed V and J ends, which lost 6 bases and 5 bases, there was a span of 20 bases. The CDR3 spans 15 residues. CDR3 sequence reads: CSAPEGPRPNNEQFF. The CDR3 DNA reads TGCAGTGCCCCGGAGGGACCGAGACCGAACAATGAGCAGTTCTTC.

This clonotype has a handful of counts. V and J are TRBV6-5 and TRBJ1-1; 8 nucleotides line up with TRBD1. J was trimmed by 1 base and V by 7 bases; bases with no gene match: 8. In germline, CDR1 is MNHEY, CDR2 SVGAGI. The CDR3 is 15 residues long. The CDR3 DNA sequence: TGTGCCAGCAAGATAACCGGGACAGGGAACACTGAAGCTTTCTTT. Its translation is CASKITGTGNTEAFF.

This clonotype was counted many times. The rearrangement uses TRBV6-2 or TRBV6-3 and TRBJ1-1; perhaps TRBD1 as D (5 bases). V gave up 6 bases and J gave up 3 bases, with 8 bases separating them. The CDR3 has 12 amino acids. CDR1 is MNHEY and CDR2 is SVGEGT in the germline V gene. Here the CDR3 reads CASSRGDTEAFF. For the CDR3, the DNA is TGTGCCAGCAGCCGGGGGGACACTGAAGCTTTCTTT.

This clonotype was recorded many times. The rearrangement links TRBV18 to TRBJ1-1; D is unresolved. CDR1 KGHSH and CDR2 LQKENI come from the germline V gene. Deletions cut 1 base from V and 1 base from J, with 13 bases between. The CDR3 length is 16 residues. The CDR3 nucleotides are TGTGCCAGCTCACCACGATTTGCAGGCTGGAACACTGAAGCTTTCTTT. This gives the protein CASSPRFAGWNTEAFF.

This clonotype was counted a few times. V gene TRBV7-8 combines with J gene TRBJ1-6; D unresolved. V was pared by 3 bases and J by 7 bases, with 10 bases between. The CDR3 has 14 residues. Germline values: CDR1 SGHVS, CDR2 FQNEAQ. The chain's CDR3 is CASSLSLSNSPLHF. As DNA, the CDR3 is TGTGCCAGCAGCTTGTCCCTCTCGAATTCACCCCTCCACTTT. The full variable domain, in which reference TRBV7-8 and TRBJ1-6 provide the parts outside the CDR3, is GAGVSQSPRYKVAKRGQDVALRCDPISGHVSLFWYQQALGQGPEFLTYFQNEAQLDKSGLPSDRFFAERPEGSVSTLKIQRTQQEDSAVYLCASSLSLSNSPLHFGNGTRLTVT.

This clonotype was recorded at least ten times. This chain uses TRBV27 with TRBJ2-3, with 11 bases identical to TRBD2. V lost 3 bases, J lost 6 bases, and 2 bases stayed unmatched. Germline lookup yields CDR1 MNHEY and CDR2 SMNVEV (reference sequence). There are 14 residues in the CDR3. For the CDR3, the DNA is TGTGCCAGCAGTTTTAGCGGGAGGGGTGATACGCAGTATTTT. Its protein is CASSFSGRGDTQYF.

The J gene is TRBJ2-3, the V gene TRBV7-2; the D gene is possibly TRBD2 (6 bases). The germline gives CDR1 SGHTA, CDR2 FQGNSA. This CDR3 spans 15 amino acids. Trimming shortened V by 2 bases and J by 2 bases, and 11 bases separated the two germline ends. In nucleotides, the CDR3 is TGTGCCAGCAGCTTAAATCCTAGCGCCACAGATACGCAGTATTTT. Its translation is CASSLNPSATDTQYF.

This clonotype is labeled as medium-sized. Here the CDR3 reads CSAKDINTEAFF. The CDR3 DNA reads as TGCAGTGCTAAAGACATCAACACTGAAGCTTTCTTT. This sequence joins TRBV20-1 and TRBJ1-1; no definite D call. The length of the CDR3 is 12 residues. Germline lookup yields CDR1 DFQATT and CDR2 SNEGSKA (reference sequence). V was shortened by 4 bases and J by 2 bases, with 8 bases between the two germline ends.

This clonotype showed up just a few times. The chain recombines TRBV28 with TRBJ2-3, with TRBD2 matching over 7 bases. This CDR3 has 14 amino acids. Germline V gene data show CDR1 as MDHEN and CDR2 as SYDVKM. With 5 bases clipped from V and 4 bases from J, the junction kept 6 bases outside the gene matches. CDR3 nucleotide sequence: TGTGCCAGCAGTCCCCTGGCGGGAGCAGATACGCAGTATTTT. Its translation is CASSPLAGADTQYF. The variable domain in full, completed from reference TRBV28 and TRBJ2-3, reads DVKVTQSSRYLVKRTGEKVFLECVQDMDHENMFWYRQDPGLGLRLIYFSYDVKMKEKGDIPEGYSVSREKKERFSLILESASTNQTSMYLCASSPLAGADTQYFGPGTRLTVL.

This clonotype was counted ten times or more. The CDR3, as DNA: TGTGCCAGCAGTCTCAGATACGAGCAGTACTTC. Translating it yields CASSLRYEQYF. The chain is built from TRBV28 and TRBJ2-7, with D unresolved. The CDR3 is made up of 11 amino acids. From germline, CDR1 is MDHEN and CDR2 SYDVKM. The V end was cut by 5 bases, the J end by 4 bases, with 6 bases between.

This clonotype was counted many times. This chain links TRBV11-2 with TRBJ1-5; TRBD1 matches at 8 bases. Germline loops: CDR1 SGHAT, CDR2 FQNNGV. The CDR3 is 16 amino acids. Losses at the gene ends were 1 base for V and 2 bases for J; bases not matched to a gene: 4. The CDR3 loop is CASSLGDRIGNQPQHF. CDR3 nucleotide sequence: TGTGCCAGCAGCTTAGGGGACAGGATAGGCAATCAGCCCCAGCATTTT.

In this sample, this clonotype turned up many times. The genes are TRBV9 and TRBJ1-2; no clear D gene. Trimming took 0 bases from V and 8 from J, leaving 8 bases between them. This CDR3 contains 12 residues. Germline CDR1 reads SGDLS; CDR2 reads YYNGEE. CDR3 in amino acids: CASSVGRRGYTF. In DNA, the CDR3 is TGTGCCAGCAGCGTAGGCCGCCGGGGCTACACCTTC. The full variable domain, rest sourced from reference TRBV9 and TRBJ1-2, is DSGVTQTPKHLITATGQRVTLRCSPRSGDLSVYWYQQSLDQGLQFLIQYYNGEERAKGNILERFSAQQFPDLHSELNLSSLELGDSALYFCASSVGRRGYTFGSGTRLTVV.

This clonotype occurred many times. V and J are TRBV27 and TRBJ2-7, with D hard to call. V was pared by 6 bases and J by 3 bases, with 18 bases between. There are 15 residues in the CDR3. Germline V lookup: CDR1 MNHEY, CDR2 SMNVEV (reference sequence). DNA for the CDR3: TGTGCCAGCAGGCCCGTGACCGGCCAAAGCTACGAGCAGTACTTC. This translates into CASRPVTGQSYEQYF.

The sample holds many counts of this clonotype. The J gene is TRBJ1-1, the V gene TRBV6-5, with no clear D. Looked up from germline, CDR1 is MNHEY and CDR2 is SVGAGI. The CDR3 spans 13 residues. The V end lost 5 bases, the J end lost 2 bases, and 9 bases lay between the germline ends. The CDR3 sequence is CASSTRGNTEAFF. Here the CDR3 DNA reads TGTGCCAGCAGTACGCGAGGAAACACTGAAGCTTTCTTT.